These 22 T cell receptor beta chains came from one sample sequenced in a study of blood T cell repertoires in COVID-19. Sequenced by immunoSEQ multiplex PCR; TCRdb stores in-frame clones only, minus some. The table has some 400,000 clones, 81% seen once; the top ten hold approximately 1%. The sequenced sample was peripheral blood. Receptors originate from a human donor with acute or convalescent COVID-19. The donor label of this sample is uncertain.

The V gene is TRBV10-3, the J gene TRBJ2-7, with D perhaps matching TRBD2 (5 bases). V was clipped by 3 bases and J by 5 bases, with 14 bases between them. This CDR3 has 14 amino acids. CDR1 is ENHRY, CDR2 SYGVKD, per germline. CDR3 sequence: CAISERGNRDEQYF. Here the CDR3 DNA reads TGTGCCATCAGTGAACGAGGGAATCGGGACGAGCAGTACTTC.

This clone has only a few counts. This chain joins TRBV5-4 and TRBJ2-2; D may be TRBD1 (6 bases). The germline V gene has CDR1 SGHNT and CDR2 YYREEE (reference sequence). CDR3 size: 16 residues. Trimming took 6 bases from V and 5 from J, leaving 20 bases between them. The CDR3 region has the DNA TGTGCCAGCACCGCGAACCCCGACAGGAGAACCGGGGAGCTGTTTTTT. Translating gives CASTANPDRRTGELFF. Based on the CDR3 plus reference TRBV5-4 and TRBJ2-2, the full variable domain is ETGVTQSPTHLIKTRGQQVTLRCSSQSGHNTVSWYQQALGQGPQFIFQYYREEENGRGNFPPRFSGLQFPNYSSELNVNALELDDSALYLCASTANPDRRTGELFFGEGSRLTVL.

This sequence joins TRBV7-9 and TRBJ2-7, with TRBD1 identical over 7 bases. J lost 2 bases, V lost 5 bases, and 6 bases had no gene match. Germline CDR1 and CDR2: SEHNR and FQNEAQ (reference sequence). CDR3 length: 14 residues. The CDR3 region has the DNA TGTGCCAGCAGCCCGGGACAGACAGCCTACGAGCAGTACTTC. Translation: CASSPGQTAYEQYF.

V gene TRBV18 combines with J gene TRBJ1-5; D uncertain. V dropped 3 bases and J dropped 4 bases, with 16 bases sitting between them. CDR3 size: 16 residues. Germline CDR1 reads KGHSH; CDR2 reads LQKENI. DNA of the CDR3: TGTGCCAGCTCACCTACAGAAGGAACCCGAAATCAGCCCCAGCATTTT. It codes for CASSPTEGTRNQPQHF.

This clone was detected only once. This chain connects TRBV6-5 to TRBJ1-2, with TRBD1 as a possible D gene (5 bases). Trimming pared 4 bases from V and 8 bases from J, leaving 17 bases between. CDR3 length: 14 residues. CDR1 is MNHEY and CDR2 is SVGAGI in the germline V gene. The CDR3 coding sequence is TGTGCCAGCAGTTCACTTACAGGATCTGGAGGCTACACCTTC. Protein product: CASSSLTGSGGYTF.

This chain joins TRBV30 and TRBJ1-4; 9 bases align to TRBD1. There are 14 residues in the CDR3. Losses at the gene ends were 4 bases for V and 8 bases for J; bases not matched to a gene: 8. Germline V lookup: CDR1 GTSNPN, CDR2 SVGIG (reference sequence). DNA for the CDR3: TGTGCCTGGAATCTACAAGGGACAGGGGAAAAACTGTTTTTT. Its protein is CAWNLQGTGEKLFF.

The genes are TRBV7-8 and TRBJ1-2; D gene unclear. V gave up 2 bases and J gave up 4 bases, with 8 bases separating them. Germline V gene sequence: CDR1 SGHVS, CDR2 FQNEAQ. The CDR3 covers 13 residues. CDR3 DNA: TGTGCCAGCAGCTTAAGACTCAGCTATGGCTACACCTTC. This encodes CASSLRLSYGYTF.

The CDR3 loop reads CASSLGRVRYGYTF. The CDR3 region has the DNA TGTGCCAGCAGCTTAGGGAGGGTCCGGTATGGCTACACCTTC. The V call is TRBV7-2, the J call TRBJ1-2; D unresolved. CDR1 and CDR2 from the germline V gene are SGHTA and FQGNSA. This CDR3 comprises 14 residues. V was pared by 1 base and J by 5 bases, with 11 bases between. The full variable domain, in which reference TRBV7-2 and TRBJ1-2 provide the parts outside the CDR3, is GAGVSQSPSNKVTEKGKDVELRCDPISGHTALYWYRQSLGQGLEFLIYFQGNSAPDKSGLPSDRFSAERTGGSVSTLTIQRTQQEDSAVYLCASSLGRVRYGYTFGSGTRLTVV.

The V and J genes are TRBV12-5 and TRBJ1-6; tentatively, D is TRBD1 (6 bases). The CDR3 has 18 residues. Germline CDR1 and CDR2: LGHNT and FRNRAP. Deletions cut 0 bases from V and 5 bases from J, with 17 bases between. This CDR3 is CASGLVRSGTPHNSPLHF. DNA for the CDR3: TGTGCTAGTGGTTTGGTACGGTCAGGGACACCCCATAATTCACCCCTCCACTTT. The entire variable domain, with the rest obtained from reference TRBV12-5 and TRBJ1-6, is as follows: DARVTQTPRHKVTEMGQEVTMRCQPILGHNTVFWYRQTMMQGLELLAYFRNRAPLDDSGMPKDRFSAEMPDATLATLKIQPSEPRDSAVYFCASGLVRSGTPHNSPLHFGNGTRLTVT.

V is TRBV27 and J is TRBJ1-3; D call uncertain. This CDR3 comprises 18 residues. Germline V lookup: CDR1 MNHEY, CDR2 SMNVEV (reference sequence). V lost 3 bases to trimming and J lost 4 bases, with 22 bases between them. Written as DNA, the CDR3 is TGTGCCAGCAGTTTCGAGGGATTCTTAAAGGTACGGGGAAACACCATATATTTT. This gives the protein CASSFEGFLKVRGNTIYF.

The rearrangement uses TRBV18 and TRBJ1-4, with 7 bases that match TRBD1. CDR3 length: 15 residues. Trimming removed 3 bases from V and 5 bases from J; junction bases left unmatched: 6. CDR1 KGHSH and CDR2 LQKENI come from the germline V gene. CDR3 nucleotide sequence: TGTGCCAGCTCACCCGACAGGGTCCGGAATGAAAAACTGTTTTTT. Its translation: CASSPDRVRNEKLFF.

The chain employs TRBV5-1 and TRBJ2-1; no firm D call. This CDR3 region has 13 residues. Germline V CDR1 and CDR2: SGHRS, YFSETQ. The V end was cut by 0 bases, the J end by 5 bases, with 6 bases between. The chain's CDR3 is CASSLVPDNEQFF. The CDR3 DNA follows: TGCGCCAGCAGCTTGGTACCGGACAATGAGCAGTTCTTC.

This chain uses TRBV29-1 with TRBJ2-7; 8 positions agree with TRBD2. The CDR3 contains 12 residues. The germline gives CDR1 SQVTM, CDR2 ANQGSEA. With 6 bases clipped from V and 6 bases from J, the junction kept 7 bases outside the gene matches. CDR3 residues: CSVFGTRGEQYF. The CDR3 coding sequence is TGCAGCGTCTTCGGGACTAGGGGCGAGCAGTACTTC.

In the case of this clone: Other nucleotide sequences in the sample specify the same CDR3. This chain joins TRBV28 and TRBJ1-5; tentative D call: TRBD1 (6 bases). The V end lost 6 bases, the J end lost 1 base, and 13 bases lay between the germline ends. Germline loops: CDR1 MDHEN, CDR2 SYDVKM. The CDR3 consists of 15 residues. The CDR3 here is CASRNAQGSNQPQHF. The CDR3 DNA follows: TGTGCCAGCAGAAACGCTCAGGGGAGCAATCAGCCCCAGCATTTT. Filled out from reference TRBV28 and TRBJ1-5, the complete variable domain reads DVKVTQSSRYLVKRTGEKVFLECVQDMDHENMFWYRQDPGLGLRLIYFSYDVKMKEKGDIPEGYSVSREKKERFSLILESASTNQTSMYLCASRNAQGSNQPQHFGDGTRLSIL.

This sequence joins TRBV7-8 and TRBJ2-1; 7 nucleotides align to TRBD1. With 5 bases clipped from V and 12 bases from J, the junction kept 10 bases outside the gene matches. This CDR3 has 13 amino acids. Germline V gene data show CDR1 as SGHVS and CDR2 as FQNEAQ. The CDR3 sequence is CASSPQPRDRQFF. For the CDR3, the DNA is TGTGCCAGCAGCCCCCAGCCCCGGGACAGGCAGTTCTTC.

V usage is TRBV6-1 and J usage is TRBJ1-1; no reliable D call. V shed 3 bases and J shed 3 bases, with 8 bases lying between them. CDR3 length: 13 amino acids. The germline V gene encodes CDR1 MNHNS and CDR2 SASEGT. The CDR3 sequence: CASSEKGDTEAFF. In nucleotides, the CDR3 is TGTGCCAGCAGTGAGAAGGGAGACACTGAAGCTTTCTTT.

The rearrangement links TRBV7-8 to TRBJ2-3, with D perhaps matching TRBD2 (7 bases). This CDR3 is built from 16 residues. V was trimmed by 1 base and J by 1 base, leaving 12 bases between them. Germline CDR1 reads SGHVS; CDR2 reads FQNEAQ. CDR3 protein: CASSLVAGARTDTQYF. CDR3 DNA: TGTGCCAGCAGCTTAGTGGCGGGGGCCCGCACAGATACGCAGTATTTT. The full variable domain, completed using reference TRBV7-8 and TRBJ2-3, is GAGVSQSPRYKVAKRGQDVALRCDPISGHVSLFWYQQALGQGPEFLTYFQNEAQLDKSGLPSDRFFAERPEGSVSTLKIQRTQQEDSAVYLCASSLVAGARTDTQYFGPGTRLTVL.

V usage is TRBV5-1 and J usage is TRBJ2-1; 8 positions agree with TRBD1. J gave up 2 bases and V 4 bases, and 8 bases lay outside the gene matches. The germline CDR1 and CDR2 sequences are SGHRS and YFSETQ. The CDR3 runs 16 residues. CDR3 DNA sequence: TGCGCCAGCAGCAGCATCGACAGGGGTCCCTACAATGAGCAGTTCTTC. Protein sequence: CASSSIDRGPYNEQFF.

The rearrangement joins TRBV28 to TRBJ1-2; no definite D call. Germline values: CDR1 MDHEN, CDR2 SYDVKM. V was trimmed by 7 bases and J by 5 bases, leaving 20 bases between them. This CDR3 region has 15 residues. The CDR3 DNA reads TGTGCCAGCAATCCTCTGGAGTCTAGAGGGTATGGCTACACCTTC. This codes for CASNPLESRGYGYTF.

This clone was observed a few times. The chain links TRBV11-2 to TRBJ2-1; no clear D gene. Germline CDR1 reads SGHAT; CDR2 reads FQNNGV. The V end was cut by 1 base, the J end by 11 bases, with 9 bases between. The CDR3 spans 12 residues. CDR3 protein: CASSLVARQQFF. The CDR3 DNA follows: TGTGCCAGCAGCTTAGTTGCTAGACAGCAGTTCTTC. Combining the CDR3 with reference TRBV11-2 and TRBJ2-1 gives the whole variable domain EAGVAQSPRYKIIEKRQSVAFWCNPISGHATLYWYQQILGQGPKLLIQFQNNGVVDDSQLPKDRFSAERLKGVDSTLKIQPAKLEDSAVYLCASSLVARQQFFGPGTRLTVL.

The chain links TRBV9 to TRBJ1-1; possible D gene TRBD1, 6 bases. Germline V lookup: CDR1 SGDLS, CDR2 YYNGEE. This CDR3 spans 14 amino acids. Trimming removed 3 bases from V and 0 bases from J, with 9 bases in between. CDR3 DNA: TGTGCCAGCAGCGCCTCAGGGGTGAACACTGAAGCTTTCTTT. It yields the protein CASSASGVNTEAFF.

CDR3 nucleotides: TGTGCCAGCAACCTCCGGGGAGGTAATTCACCCCTCCACTTT. Translating it yields CASNLRGGNSPLHF. This rearrangement joins TRBV3-1 (or the pseudogene TRBV3-2) to TRBJ1-6; the D is unclear. Per the germline V gene, CDR1 is LGHDT and CDR2 is YNNKEL (reference sequence). V shed 7 bases and J shed 6 bases, with 13 bases lying between them. This CDR3 is 14 amino acids long.